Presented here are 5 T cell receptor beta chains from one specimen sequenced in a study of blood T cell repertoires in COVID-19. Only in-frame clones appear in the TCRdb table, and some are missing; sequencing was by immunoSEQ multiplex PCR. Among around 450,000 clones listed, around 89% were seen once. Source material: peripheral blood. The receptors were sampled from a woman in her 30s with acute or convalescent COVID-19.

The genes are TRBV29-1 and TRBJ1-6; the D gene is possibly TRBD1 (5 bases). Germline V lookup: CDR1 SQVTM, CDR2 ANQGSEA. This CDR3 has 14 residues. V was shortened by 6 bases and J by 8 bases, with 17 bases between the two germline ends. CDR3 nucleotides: TGCAGCGTCCAGGGACTCGACAGAGATTCACCCCTCCACTTT. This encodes CSVQGLDRDSPLHF.

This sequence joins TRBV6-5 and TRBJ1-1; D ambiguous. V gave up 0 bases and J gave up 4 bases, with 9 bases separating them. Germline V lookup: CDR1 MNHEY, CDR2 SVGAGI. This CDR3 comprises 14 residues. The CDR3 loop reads CASSYSREGTEAFF. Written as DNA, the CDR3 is TGTGCCAGCAGTTACTCGAGAGAGGGCACTGAAGCTTTCTTT.

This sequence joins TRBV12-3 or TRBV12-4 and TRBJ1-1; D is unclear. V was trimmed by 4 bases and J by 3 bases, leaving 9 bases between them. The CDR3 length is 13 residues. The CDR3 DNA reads TGTGCCAGCAGTTCGAACATTTACACTGAAGCTTTCTTT. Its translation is CASSSNIYTEAFF.

This CDR3 reads CASSLQKRGTGLNTGELFF. In DNA form, the CDR3 reads TGTGCCAGCAGCTTGCAGAAAAGAGGGACAGGGCTTAACACCGGGGAGCTGTTTTTT. The chain links TRBV7-6 to TRBJ2-2; 9 bases line up with TRBD1. CDR1 and CDR2 (germline): SGHVS, FNYEAQ. The CDR3 totals 19 residues. Losses at the gene ends were 3 bases for V and 2 bases for J; bases not matched to a gene: 13.

Here the CDR3 reads CASSRTGGRTEAFF. The CDR3 DNA is TGTGCCAGCAGCCGGACAGGGGGCAGGACTGAAGCTTTCTTT. The chain links TRBV4-2 to TRBJ1-1; 11 bases map to TRBD1. CDR1 and CDR2 from the germline V gene are LGHNA and YNFKEQ. The CDR3 has 14 amino acids. The junction had 3 bases not matched to a gene; V was cut back by 4 bases and J by 5 bases.